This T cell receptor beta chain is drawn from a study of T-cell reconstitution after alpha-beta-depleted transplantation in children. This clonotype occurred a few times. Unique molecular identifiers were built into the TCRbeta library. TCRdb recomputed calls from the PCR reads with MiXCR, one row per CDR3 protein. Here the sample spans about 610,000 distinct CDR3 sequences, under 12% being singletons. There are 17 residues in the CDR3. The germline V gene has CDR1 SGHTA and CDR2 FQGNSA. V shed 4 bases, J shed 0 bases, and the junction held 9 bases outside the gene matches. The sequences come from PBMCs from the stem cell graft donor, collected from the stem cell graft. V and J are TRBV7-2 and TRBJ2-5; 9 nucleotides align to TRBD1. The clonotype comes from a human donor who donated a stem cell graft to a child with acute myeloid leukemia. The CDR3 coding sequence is TGTGCCAGCAGCTCCACTTGGGGGACAGGGTACCAAGAGACCCAGTACTTC. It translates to CASSSTWGTGYQETQYF.